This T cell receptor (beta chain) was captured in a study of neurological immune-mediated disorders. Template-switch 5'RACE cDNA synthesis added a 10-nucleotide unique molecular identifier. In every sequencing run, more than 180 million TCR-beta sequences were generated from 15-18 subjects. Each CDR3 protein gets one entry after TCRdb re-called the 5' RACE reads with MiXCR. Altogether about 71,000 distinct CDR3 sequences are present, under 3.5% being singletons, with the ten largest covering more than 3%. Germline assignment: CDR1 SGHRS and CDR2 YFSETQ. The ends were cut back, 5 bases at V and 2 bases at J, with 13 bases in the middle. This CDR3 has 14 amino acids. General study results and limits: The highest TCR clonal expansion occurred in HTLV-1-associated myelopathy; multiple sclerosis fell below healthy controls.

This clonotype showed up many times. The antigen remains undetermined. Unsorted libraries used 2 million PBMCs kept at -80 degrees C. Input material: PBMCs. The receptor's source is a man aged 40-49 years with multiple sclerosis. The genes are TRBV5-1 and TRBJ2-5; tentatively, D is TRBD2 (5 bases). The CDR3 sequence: CASRHEGLQETQYF. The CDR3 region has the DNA TGCGCCAGCAGGCACGAGGGCCTGCAAGAGACCCAGTACTTC. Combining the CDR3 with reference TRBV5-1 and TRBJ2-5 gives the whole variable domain KAGVTQTPRYLIKTRGQQVTLSCSPISGHRSVSWYQQTPGQGLQFLFEYFSETQRNKGNFPGRFSGRQFSNSRSEMNVSTLELGDSALYLCASRHEGLQETQYFGPGTRLLVL.